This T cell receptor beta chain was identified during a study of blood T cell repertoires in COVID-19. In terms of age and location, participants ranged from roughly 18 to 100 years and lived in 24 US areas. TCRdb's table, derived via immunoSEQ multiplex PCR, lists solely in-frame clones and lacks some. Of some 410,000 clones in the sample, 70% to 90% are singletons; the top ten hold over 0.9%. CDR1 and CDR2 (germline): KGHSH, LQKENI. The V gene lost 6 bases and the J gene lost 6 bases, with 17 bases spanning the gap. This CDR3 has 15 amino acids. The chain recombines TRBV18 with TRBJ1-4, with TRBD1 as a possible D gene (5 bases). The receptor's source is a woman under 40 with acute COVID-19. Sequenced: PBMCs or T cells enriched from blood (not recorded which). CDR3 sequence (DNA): TGTGCCAGCTCGCTCACAGGCTCATTGGATGAAAAACTGTTTTTT. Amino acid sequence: CASSLTGSLDEKLFF. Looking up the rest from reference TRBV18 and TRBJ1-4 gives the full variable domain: NAGVMQNPRHLVRRRGQEARLRCSPMKGHSHVYWYRQLPEEGLKFMVYLQKENIIDESGMPKERFSAEFPKEGPSILRIQQVVRGDSAAYFCASSLTGSLDEKLFFGSGTQLSVL.